This T cell receptor beta chain was sequenced in a study of T cells in Graves' hyperthyroidism and ophthalmopathy (dated by TCRdb to the late 2010s). Regarding the study in general: Peripheral blood was sampled at the time of initial diagnosis, prior to any treatment. Once sampling was done, hyperthyroidism patients were given methimazole at a starting dose of 30 mg daily, whereas ophthalmopathy patients were given high-dose intravenous methylprednisolone. According to the paper, TCR Vbeta CDR3 sequencing was carried out on over 130 peripheral blood samples, which came from fewer than 50 ophthalmopathy, around 74 hyperthyroidism and some 17 progressor patients. TCR V-J signatures able to tell the groups apart were searched for in a discovery cohort of approximately 95 patients, of whom under 45 had Graves' ophthalmopathy and roughly 57 had stable Graves' hyperthyroidism. The study also compared thyroid tissue and blood T-cell repertoires from roughly 6 Graves' hyperthyroidism patients. For training and testing, the roughly 100 patients in the discovery cohort were randomly divided in a 7:3 ratio. Prospective prediction of ophthalmopathy was tested in an independent validation cohort consisting of 18 hyperthyroidism patients and around 16 patients who later progressed to ophthalmopathy. Paper-wide results and their limitations: In validation, progression to ophthalmopathy was predicted by the model with roughly 69% sensitivity and 72.22% specificity, a median of roughly six months before onset. Sample size was not statistically predetermined, and blinding of investigators to group allocation was not performed. In cross-validation, a model built on a 13 V-J signature told ophthalmopathy apart from stable hyperthyroidism with over 85% sensitivity and 81% to 82% specificity, and in testing the same model reached 80%/75%. Blood samples also contained most of the expanded thyroid clonotypes (frequency above 0.001), which suggests that blood repertoires may reflect thyroid immune responses.

A word on this clonotype: There is no known antigen for this receptor. A read error may account for a junction end that differs from germline.

The TCR beta CDR3 regions were amplified from RNA transcripts. The first round of RT-PCR for the TCR CDR3 was performed with the HTBI primer set and the Qiagen OneStep RT-PCR kit. A second multiplex PCR round built the libraries, followed by size selection and purification. The libraries were sequenced on an Illumina HiSeq2000 using paired-end 100 bp reads. The authors' analysis ran thus. SOAPnuke was used to process the raw data, with reads discarded if the reads contained adapters or uncalled bases, had a mean Phred below 15, or lacked an exact constant-primer or identifier match. COPE v1.2.5 was used to merge high-quality paired reads, and clonotypes were defined as unique nucleotide sequences. Clonotypes were aligned to IMGT TRBV, TRBD and TRBJ reference segments using MiTCR v1.1. The analysis included only V-J combinations with a frequency above 0.0001, which together covered 99.2% of the repertoires. A TCS score was defined as the ratio between F50 (clonal expansion) and ExV (chaos), using BLOSUM62-based TCRdist between CDR3 peptides within each V-J. Welch's t-statistics and random forest reduced 500 to 550 V-J features to 13, which were used in a naive Bayes classifier (R e1071). The public reads were reprocessed in TCRdb via fastp at Q25 and MiXCR, keeping in-frame beta chains. Entries are consolidated by CDR3 protein sequence, retaining the most common genes and DNA. V and J calls and clone size were set by TCRdb, not the authors. For this sample there are approximately 150,000 distinct CDR3 sequences; less than 10% appear just once. The top ten hold approximately 20% of the sample.

For CDR1 and CDR2, the germline V gene lists KGHSH and LQKENI. Measured from the cysteine to the phenylalanine, the CDR3 is 13 residues long. The only DNA kept is the CDR3, 39 bases in frame from the first base. The hyperthyroidism patients were between 18 and 65 years old and newly diagnosed, with a disease duration of less than 2 months. Exclusion was applied to patients with uncontrolled infections, other autoimmune diseases, pregnancy or lactation. Diagnoses relied on clinical symptoms, serum thyroxine and TRAb, thyroid ultrasound and orbital computed tomography. For progressor patients, blood was drawn at the first diagnosis of hyperthyroidism, before any ophthalmopathy symptoms had appeared. PBMCs were separated from roughly 10 ml of fresh peripheral blood using Ficoll-Paque density gradient centrifugation. Progressor patients were first diagnosed with Graves' hyperthyroidism and then developed ophthalmopathy during follow-up. Total RNA was extracted using Trizol reagent, and RNA quality was assessed on an Agilent 2100 Bioanalyzer.

This TCR came from a woman younger than 30 with Graves' hyperthyroidism that later progressed to Graves' ophthalmopathy. Sequencing used blood. The chain uses TRBV18 and TRBJ2-1; the D call is tentative, TRBD1 or TRBD2, as each matches 5 bases. The sequenced DNA: TGTGCCAGCTCACCAGTCCGGGGCGGTGAGCAGTCCTTC. The translation is CASSPVRGGEQSF.